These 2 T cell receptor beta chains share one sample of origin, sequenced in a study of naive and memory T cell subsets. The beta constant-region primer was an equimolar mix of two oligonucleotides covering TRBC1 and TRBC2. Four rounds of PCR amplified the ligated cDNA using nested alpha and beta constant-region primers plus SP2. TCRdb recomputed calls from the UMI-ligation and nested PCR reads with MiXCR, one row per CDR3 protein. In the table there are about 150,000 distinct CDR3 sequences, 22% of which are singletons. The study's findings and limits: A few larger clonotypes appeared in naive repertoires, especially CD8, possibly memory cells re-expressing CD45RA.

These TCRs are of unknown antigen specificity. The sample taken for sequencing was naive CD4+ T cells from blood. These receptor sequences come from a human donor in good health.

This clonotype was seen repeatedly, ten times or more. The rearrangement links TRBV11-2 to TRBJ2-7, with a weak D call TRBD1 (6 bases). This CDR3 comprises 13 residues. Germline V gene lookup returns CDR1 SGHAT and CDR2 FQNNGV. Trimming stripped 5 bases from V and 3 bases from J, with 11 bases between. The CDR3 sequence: CASSPDRFYEQYF. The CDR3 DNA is TGTGCCAGCAGCCCCGACAGGTTCTACGAGCAGTACTTC. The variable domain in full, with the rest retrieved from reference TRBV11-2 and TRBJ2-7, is EAGVAQSPRYKIIEKRQSVAFWCNPISGHATLYWYQQILGQGPKLLIQFQNNGVVDDSQLPKDRFSAERLKGVDSTLKIQPAKLEDSAVYLCASSPDRFYEQYFGPGTRLTVT.

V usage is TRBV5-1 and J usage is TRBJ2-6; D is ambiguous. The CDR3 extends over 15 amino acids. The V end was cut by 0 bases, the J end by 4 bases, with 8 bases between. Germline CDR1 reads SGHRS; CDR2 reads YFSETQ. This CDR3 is CASSLGATGANVLTF. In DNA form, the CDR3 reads TGCGCCAGCAGCTTGGGGGCGACAGGGGCCAACGTCCTGACTTTC.